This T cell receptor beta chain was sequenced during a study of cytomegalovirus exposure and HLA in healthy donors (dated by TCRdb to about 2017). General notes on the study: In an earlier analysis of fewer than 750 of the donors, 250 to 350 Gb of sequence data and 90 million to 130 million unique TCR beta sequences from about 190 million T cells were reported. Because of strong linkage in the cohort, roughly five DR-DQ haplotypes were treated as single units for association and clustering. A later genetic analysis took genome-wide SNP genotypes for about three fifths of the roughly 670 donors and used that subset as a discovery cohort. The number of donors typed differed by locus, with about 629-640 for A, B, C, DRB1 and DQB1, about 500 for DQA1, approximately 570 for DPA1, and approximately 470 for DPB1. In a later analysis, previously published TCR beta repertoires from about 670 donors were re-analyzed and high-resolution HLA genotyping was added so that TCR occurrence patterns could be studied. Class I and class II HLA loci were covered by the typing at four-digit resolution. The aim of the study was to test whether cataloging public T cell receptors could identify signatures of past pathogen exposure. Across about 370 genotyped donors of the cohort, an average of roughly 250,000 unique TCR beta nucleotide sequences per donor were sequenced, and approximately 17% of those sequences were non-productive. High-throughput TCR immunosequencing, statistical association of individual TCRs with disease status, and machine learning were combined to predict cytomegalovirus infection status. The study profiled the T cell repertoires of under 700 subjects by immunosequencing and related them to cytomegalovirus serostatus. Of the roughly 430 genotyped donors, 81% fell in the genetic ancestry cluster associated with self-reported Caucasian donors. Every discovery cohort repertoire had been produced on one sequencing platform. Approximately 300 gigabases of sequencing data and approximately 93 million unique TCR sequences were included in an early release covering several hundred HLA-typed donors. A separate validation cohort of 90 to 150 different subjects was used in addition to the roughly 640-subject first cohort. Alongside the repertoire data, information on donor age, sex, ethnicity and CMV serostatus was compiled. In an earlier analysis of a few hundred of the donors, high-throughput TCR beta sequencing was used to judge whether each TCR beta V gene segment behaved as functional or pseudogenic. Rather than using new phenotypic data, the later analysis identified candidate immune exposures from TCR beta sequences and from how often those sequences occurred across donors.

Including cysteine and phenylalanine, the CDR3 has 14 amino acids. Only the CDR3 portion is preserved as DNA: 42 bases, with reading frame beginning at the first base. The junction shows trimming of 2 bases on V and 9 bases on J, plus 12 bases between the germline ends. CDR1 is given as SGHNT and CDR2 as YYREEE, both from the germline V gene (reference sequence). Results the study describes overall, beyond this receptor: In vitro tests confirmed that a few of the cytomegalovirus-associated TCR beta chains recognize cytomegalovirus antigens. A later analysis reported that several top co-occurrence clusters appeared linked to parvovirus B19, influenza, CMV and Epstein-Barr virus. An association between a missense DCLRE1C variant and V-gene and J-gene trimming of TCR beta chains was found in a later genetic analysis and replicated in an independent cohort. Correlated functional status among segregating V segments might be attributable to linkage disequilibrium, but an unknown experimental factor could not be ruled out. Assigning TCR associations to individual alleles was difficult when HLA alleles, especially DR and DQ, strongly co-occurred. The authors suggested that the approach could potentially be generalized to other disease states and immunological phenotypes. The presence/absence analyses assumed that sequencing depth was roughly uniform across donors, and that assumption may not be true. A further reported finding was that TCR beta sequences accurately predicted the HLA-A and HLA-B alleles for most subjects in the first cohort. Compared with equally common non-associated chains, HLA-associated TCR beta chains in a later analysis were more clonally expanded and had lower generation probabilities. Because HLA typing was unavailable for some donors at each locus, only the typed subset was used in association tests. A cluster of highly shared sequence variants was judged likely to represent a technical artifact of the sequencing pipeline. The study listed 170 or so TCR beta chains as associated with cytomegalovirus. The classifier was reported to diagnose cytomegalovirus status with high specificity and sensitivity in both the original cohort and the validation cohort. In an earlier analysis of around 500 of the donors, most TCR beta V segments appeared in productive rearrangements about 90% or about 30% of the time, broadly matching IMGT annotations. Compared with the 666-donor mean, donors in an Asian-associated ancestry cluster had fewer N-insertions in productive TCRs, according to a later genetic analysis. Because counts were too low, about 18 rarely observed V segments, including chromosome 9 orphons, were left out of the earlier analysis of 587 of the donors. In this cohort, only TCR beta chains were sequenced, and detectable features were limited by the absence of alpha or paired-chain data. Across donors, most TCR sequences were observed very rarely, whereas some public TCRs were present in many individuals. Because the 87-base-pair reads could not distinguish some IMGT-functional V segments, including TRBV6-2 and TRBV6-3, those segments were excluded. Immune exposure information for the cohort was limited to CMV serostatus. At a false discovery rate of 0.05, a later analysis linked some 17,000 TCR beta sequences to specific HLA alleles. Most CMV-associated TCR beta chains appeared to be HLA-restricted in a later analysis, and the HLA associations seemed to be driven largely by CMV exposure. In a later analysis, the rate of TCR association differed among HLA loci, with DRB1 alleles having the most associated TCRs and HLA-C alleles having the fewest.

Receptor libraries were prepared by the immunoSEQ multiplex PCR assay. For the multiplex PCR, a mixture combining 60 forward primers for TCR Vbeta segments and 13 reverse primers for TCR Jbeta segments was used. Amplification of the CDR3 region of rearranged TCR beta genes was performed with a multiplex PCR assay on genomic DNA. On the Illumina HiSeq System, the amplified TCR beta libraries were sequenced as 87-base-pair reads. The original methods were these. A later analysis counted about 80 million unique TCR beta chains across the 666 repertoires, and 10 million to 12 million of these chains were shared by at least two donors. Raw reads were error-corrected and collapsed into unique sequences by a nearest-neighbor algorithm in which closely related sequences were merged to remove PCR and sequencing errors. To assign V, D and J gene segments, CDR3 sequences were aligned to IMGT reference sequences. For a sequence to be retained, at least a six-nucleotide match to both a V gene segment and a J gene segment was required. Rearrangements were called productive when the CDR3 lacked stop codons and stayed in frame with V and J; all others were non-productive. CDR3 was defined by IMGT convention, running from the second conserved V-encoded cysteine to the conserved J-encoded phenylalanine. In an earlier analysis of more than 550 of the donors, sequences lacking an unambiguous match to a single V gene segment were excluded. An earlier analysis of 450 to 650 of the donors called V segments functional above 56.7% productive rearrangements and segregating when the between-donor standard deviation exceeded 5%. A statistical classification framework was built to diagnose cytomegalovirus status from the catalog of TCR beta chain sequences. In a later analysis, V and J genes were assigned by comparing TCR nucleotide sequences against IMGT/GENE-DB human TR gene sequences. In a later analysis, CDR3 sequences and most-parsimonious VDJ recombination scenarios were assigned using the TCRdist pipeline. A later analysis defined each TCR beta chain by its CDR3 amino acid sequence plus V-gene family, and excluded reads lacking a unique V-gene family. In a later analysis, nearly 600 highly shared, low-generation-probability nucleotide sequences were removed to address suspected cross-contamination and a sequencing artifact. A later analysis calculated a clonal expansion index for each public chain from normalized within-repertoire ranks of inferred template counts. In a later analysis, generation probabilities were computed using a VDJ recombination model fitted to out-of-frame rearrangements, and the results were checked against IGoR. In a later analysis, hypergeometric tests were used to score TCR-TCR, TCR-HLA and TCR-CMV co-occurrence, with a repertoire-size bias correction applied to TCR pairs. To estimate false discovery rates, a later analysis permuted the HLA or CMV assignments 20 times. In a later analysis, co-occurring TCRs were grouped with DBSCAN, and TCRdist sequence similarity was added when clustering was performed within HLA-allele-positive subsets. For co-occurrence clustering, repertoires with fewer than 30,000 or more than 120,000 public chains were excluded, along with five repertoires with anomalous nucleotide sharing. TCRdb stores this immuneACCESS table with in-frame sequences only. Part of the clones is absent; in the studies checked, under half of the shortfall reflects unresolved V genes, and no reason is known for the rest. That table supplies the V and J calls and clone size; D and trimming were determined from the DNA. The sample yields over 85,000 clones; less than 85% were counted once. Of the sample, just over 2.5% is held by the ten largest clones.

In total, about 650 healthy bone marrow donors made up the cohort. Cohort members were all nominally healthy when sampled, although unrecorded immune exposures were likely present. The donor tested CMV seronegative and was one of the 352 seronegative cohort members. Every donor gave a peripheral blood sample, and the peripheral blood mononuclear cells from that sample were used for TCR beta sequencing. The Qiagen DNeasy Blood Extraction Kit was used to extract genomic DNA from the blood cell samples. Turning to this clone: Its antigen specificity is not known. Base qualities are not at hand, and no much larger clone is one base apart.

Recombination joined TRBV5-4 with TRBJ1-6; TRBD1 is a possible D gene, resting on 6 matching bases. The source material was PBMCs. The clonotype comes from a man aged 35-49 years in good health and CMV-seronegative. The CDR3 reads CASSFFDRSSPLHF. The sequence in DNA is TGTGCCAGCAGCTTCTTCGACAGGAGTTCACCCCTCCACTTT.